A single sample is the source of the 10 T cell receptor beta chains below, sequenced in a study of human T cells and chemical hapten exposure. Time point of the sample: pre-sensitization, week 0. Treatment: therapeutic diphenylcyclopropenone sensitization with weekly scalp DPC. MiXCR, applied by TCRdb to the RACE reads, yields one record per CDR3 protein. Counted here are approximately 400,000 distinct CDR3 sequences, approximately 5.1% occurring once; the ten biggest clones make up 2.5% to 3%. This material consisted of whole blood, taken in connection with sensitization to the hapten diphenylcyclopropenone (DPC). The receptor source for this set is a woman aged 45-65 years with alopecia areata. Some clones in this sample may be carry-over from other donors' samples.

For the CDR3, the DNA is TGTGCCAGCAGTTTAGGTATGATCGAGCAGTACTTC. Protein product: CASSLGMIEQYF. J is TRBJ2-7 and V is TRBV12-3 or TRBV12-4; D ambiguous. The CDR3 is 12 residues long. V was trimmed by 1 base and J by 6 bases, leaving 7 bases between them.

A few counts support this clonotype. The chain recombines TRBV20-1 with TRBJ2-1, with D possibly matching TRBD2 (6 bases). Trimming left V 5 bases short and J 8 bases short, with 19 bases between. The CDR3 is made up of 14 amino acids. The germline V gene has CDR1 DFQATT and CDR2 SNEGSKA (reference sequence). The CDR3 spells CSAPNWASADEQFF. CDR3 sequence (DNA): TGCAGTGCTCCAAACTGGGCTAGCGCAGATGAGCAGTTCTTC.

This chain's CDR3 is CASGLGLGVDEQYF. In nucleotides, the CDR3 is TGTGCTAGTGGTTTGGGCCTCGGGGTCGACGAGCAGTACTTC. The J gene is TRBJ2-7, the V gene TRBV12-5, with D tentatively TRBD2 (5 bases). From germline, CDR1 is LGHNT and CDR2 FRNRAP. The CDR3 contains 14 residues. V shed 1 base and J shed 5 bases, with 12 bases lying between them.

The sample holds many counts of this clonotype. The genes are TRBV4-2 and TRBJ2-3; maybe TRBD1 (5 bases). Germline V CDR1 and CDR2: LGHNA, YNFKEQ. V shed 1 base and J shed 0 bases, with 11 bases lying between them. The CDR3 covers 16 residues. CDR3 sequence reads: CASSQAQGASTDTQYF. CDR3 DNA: TGTGCCAGCAGCCAAGCCCAAGGGGCTAGCACAGATACGCAGTATTTT.

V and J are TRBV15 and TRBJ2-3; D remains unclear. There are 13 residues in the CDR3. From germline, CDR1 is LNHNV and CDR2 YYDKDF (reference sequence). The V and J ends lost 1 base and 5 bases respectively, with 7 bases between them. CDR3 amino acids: CATSRGRVDTQYF. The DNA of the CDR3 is TGTGCCACCAGCAGAGGAAGGGTAGATACGCAGTATTTT.

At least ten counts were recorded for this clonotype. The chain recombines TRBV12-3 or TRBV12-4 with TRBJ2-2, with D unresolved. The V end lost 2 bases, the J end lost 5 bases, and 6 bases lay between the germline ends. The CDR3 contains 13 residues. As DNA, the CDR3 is TGTGCCAGCAGTTTATTGGGGACCGGGGAGCTGTTTTTT. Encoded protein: CASSLLGTGELFF.

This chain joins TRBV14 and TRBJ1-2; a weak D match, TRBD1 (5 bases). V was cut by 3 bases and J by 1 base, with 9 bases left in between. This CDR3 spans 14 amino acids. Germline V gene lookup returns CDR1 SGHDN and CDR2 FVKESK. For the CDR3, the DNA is TGTGCCAGCAGCCAGGGACGGCATAACTATGGCTACACCTTC. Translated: CASSQGRHNYGYTF.

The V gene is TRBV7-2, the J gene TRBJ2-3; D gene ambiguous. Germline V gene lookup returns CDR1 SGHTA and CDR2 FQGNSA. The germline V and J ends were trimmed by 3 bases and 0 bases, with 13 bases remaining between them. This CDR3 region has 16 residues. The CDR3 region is CASSFAWRPSTDTQYF. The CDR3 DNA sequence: TGTGCCAGCAGCTTTGCCTGGCGACCTAGCACAGATACGCAGTATTTT. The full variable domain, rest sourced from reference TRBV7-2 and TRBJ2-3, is GAGVSQSPSNKVTEKGKDVELRCDPISGHTALYWYRQSLGQGLEFLIYFQGNSAPDKSGLPSDRFSAERTGGSVSTLTIQRTQQEDSAVYLCASSFAWRPSTDTQYFGPGTRLTVL.

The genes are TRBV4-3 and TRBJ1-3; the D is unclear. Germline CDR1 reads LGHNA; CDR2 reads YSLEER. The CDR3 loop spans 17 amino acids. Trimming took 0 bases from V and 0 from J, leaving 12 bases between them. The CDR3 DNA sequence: TGCGCCAGCAGCCAAGAAATCCGCCTAGACTCTGGAAACACCATATATTTT. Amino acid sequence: CASSQEIRLDSGNTIYF.

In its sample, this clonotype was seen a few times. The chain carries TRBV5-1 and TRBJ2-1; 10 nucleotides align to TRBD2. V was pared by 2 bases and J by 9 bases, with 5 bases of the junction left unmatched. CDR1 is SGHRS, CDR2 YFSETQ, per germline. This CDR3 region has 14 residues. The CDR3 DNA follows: TGCGCCAGCAGCTTCCTAGCGGGAGCAGCTGAGCAGTTCTTC. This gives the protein CASSFLAGAAEQFF.